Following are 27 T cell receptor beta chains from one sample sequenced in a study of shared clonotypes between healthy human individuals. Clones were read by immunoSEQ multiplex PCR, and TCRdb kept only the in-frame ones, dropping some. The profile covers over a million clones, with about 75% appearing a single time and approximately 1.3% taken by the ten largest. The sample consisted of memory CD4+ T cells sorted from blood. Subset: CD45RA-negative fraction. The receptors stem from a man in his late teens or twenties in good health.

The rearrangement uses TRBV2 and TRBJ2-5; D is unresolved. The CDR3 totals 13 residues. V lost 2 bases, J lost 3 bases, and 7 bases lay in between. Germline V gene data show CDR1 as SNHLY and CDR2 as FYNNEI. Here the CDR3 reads CASSERPKETQYF. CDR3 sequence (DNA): TGTGCCAGCAGTGAACGACCCAAAGAGACCCAGTACTTC. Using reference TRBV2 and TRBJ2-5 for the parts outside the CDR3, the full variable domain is EPEVTQTPSHQVTQMGQEVILRCVPISNHLYFYWYRQILGQKVEFLVSFYNNEISEKSEIFDDQFSVERPDGSNFTLKIRSTKLEDSAMYFCASSERPKETQYFGPGTRLLVL.

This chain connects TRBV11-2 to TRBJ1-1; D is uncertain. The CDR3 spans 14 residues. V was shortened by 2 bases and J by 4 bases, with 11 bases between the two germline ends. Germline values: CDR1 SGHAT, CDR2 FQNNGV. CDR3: CASSLPWKGTEAFF. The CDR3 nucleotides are TGTGCCAGCAGCTTACCCTGGAAAGGCACTGAAGCTTTCTTT.

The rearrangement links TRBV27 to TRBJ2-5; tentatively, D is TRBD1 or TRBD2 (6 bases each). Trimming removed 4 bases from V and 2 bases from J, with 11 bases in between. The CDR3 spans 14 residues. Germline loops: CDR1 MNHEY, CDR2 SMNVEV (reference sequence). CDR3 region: CASSWGALQETQYF. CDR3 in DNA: TGTGCCAGCAGTTGGGGGGCTCTTCAAGAGACCCAGTACTTC.

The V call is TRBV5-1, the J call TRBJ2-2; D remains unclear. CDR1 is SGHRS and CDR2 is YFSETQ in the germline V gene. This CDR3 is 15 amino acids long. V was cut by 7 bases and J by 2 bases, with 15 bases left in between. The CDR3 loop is CASGPRPANTGELFF. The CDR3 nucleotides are TGCGCCAGCGGACCCCGGCCGGCCAACACCGGGGAGCTGTTTTTT.

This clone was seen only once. CDR3 amino acids: CASSPGGLSSYEQYF. In nucleotides, the CDR3 is TGTGCCAGCAGCCCGGGGGGATTGAGCTCCTACGAGCAGTACTTC. The chain has TRBV5-5 and TRBJ2-7, with TRBD2 matching 7 bases. V was pared by 4 bases and J by 0 bases, with 7 bases of the junction left unmatched. Germline lookup yields CDR1 SGHKS and CDR2 YYEKEE (reference sequence). The CDR3 extends over 15 amino acids.

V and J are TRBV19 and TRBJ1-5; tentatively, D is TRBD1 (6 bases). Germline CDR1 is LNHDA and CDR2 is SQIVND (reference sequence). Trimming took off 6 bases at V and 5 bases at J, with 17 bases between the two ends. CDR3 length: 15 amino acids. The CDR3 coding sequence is TGTGCCAGTAGCTCTTCAGGGGCTCAATATCAGCCCCAGCATTTT. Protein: CASSSSGAQYQPQHF.

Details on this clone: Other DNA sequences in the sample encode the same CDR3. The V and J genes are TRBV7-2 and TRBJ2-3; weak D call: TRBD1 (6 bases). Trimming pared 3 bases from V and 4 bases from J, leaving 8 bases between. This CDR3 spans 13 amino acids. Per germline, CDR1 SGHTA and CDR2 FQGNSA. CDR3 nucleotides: TGTGCCAGCAGCTTCCAGGGGTCAGATACGCAGTATTTT. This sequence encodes CASSFQGSDTQYF.

Written as DNA, the CDR3 is TGTGCCAGCAGTTTACCGGGAGAATCACCCCTCCACTTT. This gives the protein CASSLPGESPLHF. The V gene is TRBV27, the J gene TRBJ1-6; D uncertain. Germline loops: CDR1 MNHEY, CDR2 SMNVEV (reference sequence). The CDR3 is 13 amino acids. V was cut by 2 bases and J by 10 bases, with 9 bases left in between.

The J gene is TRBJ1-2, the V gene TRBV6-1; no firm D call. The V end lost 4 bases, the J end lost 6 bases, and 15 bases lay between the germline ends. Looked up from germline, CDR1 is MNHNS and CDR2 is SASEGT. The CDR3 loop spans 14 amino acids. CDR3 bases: TGTGCCAGCAGTGGTGATGGACGGAACCATGGCTACACCTTC. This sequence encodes CASSGDGRNHGYTF.

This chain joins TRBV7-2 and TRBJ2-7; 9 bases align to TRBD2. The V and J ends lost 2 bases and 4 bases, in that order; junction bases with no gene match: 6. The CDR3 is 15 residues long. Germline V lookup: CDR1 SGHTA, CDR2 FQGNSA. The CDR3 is CASSLIISGRYEQYF. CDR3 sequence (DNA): TGTGCCAGCAGCTTAATAATCAGCGGGAGGTACGAGCAGTACTTC.

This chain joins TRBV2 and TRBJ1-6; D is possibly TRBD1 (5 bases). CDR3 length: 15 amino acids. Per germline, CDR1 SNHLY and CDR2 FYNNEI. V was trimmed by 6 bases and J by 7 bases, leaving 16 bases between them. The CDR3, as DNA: TGTGCCAGCAGCGGGACGACGCGTCTAAATTCACCCCTCCACTTT. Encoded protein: CASSGTTRLNSPLHF.

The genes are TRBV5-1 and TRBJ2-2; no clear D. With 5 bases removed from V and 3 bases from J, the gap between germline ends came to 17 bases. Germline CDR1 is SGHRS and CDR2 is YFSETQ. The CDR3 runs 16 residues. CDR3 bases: TGCGCCAGCAGTCTTCAGTCCCAAGTGGACACCGGGGAGCTGTTTTTT. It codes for CASSLQSQVDTGELFF.

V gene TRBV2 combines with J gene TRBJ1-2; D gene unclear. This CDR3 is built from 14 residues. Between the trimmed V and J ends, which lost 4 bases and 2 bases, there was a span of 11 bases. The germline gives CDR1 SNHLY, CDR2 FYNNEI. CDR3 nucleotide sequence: TGTGCCAGCAGTGTTGCCAGTAGGAACTATGGCTACACCTTC. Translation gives CASSVASRNYGYTF. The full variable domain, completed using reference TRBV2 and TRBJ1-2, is EPEVTQTPSHQVTQMGQEVILRCVPISNHLYFYWYRQILGQKVEFLVSFYNNEISEKSEIFDDQFSVERPDGSNFTLKIRSTKLEDSAMYFCASSVASRNYGYTFGSGTRLTVV.

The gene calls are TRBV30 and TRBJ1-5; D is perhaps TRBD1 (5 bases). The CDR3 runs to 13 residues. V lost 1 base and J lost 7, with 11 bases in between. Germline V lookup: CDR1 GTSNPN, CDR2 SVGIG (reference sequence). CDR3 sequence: CAWSGGQTQPQHF. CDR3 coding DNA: TGTGCCTGGAGTGGGGGCCAGACACAGCCCCAGCATTTT.

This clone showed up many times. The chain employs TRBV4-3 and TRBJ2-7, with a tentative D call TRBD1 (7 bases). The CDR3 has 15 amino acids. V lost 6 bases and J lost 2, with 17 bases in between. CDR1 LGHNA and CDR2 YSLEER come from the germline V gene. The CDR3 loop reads CASSLVRGTAYEQYF. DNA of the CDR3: TGCGCCAGCAGTCTAGTTCGCGGGACAGCCTACGAGCAGTACTTC.

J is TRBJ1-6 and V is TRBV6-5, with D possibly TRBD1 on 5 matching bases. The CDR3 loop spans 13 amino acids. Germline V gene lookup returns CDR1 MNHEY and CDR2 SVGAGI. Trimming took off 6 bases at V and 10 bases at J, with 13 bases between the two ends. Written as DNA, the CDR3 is TGTGCCAGCAGCCGGGACCGAGGGTCACCCCTCCACTTT. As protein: CASSRDRGSPLHF.

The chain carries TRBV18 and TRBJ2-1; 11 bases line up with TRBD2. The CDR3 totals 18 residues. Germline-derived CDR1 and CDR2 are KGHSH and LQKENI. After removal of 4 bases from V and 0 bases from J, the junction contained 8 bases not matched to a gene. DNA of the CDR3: TGTGCCAGCTCACTACTGGGACTAGCGGCCTACTCCTACAATGAGCAGTTCTTC. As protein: CASSLLGLAAYSYNEQFF.

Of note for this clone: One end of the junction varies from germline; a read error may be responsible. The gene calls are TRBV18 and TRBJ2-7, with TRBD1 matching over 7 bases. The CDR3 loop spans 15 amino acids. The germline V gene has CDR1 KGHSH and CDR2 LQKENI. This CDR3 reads CASSLGTAGWYEQYF. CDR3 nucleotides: TGTGCCAGCTCACTCGGGACAGCAGGATGGTACGAGCAATACTTC.

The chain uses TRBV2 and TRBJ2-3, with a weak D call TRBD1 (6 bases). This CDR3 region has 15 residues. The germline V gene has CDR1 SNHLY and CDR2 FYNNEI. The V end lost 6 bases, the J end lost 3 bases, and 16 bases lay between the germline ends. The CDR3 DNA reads TGTGCCAGCAGGAAACAGGGTCCTCCAACAGATACGCAGTATTTT. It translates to CASRKQGPPTDTQYF. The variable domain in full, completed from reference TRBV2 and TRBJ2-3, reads EPEVTQTPSHQVTQMGQEVILRCVPISNHLYFYWYRQILGQKVEFLVSFYNNEISEKSEIFDDQFSVERPDGSNFTLKIRSTKLEDSAMYFCASRKQGPPTDTQYFGPGTRLTVL.

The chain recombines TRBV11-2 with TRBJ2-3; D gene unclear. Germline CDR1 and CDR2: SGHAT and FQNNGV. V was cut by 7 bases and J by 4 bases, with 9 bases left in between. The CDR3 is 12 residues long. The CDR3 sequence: CASNSGSDTQYF. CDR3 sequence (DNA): TGTGCCAGCAACTCCGGGTCAGATACGCAGTATTTT.

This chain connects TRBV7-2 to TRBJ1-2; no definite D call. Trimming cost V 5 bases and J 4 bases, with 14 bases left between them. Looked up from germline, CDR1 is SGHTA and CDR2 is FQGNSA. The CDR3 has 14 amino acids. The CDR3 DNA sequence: TGTGCCAGCAGCCCATCCCGGGAGGGCTATGGCTACACCTTC. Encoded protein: CASSPSREGYGYTF.

CDR3 loop: CASSRGPSRRDTEAFF. DNA for the CDR3: TGTGCCAGCAGCCGGGGACCTTCCAGAAGGGACACTGAAGCTTTCTTT. V gene TRBV11-2 combines with J gene TRBJ1-1, with a weak D call TRBD1 (5 bases). The CDR3 has 16 amino acids. V was shortened by 5 bases and J by 3 bases, with 19 bases between the two germline ends. Germline CDR1 and CDR2: SGHAT and FQNNGV. Complete variable domain (other parts from reference TRBV11-2 and TRBJ1-1): EAGVAQSPRYKIIEKRQSVAFWCNPISGHATLYWYQQILGQGPKLLIQFQNNGVVDDSQLPKDRFSAERLKGVDSTLKIQPAKLEDSAVYLCASSRGPSRRDTEAFFGQGTRLTVV.

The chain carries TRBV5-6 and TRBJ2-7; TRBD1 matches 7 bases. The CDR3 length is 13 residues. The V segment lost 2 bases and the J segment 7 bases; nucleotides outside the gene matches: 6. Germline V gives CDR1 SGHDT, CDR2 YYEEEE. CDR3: CASSFRGLAEQYF. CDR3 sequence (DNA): TGTGCCAGCAGCTTCAGGGGGTTGGCTGAGCAGTACTTC.

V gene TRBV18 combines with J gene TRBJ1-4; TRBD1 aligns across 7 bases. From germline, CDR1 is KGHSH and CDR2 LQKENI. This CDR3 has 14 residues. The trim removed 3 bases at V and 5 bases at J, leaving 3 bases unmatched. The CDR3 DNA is TGTGCCAGCTCACCGGACAGGAAGAATGAAAAACTGTTTTTT. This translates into CASSPDRKNEKLFF.

The CDR3 DNA sequence: TGTGCCAGCAGCTTAGAACAGGGCGGGGGCCAGCCCCAGCATTTT. Its protein product is CASSLEQGGGQPQHF. V gene TRBV11-2 combines with J gene TRBJ1-5, with D perhaps TRBD1 (6 bases). Trimming removed 0 bases at V and 7 bases at J, with 13 bases between. The CDR3 length is 15 residues. The germline V gene encodes CDR1 SGHAT and CDR2 FQNNGV.

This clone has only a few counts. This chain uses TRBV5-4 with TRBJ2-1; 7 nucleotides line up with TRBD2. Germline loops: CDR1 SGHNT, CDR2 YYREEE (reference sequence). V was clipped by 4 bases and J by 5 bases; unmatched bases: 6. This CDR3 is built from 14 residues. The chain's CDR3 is CASSPWGGDNEQFF. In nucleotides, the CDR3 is TGTGCCAGCAGCCCTTGGGGGGGAGACAATGAGCAGTTCTTC. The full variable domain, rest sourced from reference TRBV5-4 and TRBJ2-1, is ETGVTQSPTHLIKTRGQQVTLRCSSQSGHNTVSWYQQALGQGPQFIFQYYREEENGRGNFPPRFSGLQFPNYSSELNVNALELDDSALYLCASSPWGGDNEQFFGPGTRLTVL.

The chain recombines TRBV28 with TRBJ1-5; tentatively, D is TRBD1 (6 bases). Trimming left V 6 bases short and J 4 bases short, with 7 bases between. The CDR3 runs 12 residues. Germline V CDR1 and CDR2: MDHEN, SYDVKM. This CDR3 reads CASRRGNQPQHF. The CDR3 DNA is TGTGCCAGCAGGAGGGGGAATCAGCCCCAGCATTTT.